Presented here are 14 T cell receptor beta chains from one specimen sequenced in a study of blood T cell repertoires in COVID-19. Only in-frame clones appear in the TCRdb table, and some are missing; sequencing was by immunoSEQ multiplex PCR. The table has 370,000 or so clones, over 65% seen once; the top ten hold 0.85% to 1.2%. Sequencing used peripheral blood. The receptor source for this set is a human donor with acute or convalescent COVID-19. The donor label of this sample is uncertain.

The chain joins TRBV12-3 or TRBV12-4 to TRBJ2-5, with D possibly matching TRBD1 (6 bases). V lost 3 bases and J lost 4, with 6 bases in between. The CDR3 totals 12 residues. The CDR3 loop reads CASSFRGETQYF. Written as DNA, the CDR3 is TGTGCCAGCAGTTTCAGGGGAGAGACCCAGTACTTC.

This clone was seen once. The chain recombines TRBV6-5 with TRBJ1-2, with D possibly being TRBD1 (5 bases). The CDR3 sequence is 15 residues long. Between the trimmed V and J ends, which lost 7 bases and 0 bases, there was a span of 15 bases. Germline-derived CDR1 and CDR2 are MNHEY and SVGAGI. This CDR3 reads CASTIQAQANYGYTF. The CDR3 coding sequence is TGTGCCAGCACCATACAGGCCCAGGCTAACTATGGCTACACCTTC.

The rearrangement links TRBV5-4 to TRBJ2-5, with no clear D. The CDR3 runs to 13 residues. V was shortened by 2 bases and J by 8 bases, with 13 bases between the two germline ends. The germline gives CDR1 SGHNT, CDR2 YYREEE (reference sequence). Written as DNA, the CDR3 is TGTGCCAGCAGCTTTAGCCTAGGTGAAACCCAGTACTTC. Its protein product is CASSFSLGETQYF.

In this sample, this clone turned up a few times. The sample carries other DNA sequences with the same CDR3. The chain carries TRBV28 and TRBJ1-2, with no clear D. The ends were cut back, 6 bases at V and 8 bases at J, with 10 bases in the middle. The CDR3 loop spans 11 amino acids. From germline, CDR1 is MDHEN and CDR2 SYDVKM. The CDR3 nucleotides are TGTGCCAGCAGCACTAGTTGGGGCTACACCTTC. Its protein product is CASSTSWGYTF.

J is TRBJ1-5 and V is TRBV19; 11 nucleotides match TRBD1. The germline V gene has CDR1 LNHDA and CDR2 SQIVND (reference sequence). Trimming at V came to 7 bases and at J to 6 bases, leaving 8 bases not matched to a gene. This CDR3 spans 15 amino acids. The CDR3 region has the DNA TGTGCCAGTATACCGAGAGGGACAGGGGGTCAGCCCCAGCATTTT. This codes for CASIPRGTGGQPQHF. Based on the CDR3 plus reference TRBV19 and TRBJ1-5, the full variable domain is DGGITQSPKYLFRKEGQNVTLSCEQNLNHDAMYWYRQDPGQGLRLIYYSQIVNDFQKGDIAEGYSVSREKKESFPLTVTSAQKNPTAFYLCASIPRGTGGQPQHFGDGTRLSIL.

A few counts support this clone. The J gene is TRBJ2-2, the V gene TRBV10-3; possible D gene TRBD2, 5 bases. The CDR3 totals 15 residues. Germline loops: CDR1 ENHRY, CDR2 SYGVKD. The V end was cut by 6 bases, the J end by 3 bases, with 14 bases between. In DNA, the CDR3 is TGTGCCATCAGCCTAGCTGTGACCCACACCGGGGAGCTGTTTTTT. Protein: CAISLAVTHTGELFF.

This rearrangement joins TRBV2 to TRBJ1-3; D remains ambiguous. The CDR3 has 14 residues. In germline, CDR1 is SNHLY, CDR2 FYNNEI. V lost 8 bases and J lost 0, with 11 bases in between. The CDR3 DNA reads TGTGCCAGCTTAGGAGGACTCTCTGGAAACACCATATATTTT. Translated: CASLGGLSGNTIYF.

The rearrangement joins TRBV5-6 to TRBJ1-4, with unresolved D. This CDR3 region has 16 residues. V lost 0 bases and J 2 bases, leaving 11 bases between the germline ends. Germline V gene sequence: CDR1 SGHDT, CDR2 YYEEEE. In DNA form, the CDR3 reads TGTGCCAGCAGCTTGGCCCTAGGTCGTACTAATGAAAAACTGTTTTTT. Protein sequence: CASSLALGRTNEKLFF.

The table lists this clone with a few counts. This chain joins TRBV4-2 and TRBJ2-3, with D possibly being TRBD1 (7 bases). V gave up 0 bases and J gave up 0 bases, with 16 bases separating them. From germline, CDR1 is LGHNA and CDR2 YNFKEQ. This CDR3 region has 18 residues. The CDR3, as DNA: TGTGCCAGCAGCCAAGAAGGTGGGGGGACAGTTAGCACAGATACGCAGTATTTT. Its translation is CASSQEGGGTVSTDTQYF.

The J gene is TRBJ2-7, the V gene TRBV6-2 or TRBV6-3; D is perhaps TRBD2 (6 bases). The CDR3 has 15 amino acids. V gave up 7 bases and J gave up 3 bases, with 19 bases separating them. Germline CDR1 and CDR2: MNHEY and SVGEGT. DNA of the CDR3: TGTGCCAGCACCCCCACTCTTAGCGGATTCTACGAGCAGTACTTC. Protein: CASTPTLSGFYEQYF.

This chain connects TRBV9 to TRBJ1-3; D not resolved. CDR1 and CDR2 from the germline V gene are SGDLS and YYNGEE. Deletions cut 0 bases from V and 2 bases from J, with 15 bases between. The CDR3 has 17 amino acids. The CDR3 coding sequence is TGTGCCAGCAGCGTAGCTACTGGGCAGCTGACTGGAAACACCATATATTTT. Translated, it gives CASSVATGQLTGNTIYF.

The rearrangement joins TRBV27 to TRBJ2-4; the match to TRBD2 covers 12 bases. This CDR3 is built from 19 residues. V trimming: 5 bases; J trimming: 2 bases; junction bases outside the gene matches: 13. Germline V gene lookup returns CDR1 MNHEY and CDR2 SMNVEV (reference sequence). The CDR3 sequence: CASSPGLAGQRRPKNIQYF. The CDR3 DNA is TGTGCCAGCAGTCCGGGACTAGCGGGCCAGAGACGGCCCAAAAACATTCAGTACTTC.

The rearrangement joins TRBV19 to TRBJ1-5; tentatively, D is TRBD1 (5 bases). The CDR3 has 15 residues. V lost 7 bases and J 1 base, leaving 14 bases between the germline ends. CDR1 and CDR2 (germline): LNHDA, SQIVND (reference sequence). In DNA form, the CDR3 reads TGTGCCAGTACTGAACTGGCAGGGAGCAATCAGCCCCAGCATTTT. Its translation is CASTELAGSNQPQHF. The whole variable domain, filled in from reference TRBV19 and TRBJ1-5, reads DGGITQSPKYLFRKEGQNVTLSCEQNLNHDAMYWYRQDPGQGLRLIYYSQIVNDFQKGDIAEGYSVSREKKESFPLTVTSAQKNPTAFYLCASTELAGSNQPQHFGDGTRLSIL.

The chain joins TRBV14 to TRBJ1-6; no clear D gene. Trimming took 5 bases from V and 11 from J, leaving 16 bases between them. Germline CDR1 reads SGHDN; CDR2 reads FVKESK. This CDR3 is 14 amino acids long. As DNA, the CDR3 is TGTGCCAGCAGCTACCTATCCCCGTTAACACCCCTCCACTTT. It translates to CASSYLSPLTPLHF.